The 24 T cell receptor beta chains given below trace back to one sample, sequenced in a study of spatial heterogeneity in lung cancer. The time point is: blood at routine non-recurrence follow-up after resection. Sequencing was performed on whole RNA extracted from tumor and nontumor lung tissue, or from frozen PBMC, and the material was left unsorted. TCRdb reanalysed the 5' RACE reads using MiXCR and keeps one entry per CDR3 protein. The sample records some 120,000 distinct CDR3 sequences, 10% to 15% being singletons. The sample consisted of PBMCs, taken at follow-up. These receptors originate from a male donor with early-stage non-small cell lung cancer.

This clonotype has a count of ten or more. V gene TRBV15 combines with J gene TRBJ2-7; no firm D call. The CDR3 is 16 amino acids. Trimming took 0 bases from V and 5 from J, leaving 17 bases between them. CDR1 is LNHNV, CDR2 YYDKDF, per germline (reference sequence). The CDR3 here is CATSRDRTLPTHEQYF. In nucleotides, the CDR3 is TGTGCCACCAGCAGAGATCGAACACTGCCAACCCACGAGCAGTACTTC.

This clonotype occurred many times. V gene TRBV10-3 combines with J gene TRBJ1-4, with D unresolved. Germline V lookup: CDR1 ENHRY, CDR2 SYGVKD. Trimming removed 10 bases at V and 3 bases at J, with 6 bases between. The CDR3 totals 11 residues. The CDR3 region is CATASNEKLFF. The CDR3 DNA reads as TGTGCCACCGCCTCTAATGAAAAACTGTTTTTT.

This clonotype was observed many times. The chain uses TRBV9 and TRBJ1-5, with 7 bases identical to TRBD1. This CDR3 has 14 residues. J was trimmed by 7 bases and V by 4 bases; bases with no gene match: 8. Germline values: CDR1 SGDLS, CDR2 YYNGEE. The CDR3 bases are TGTGCCAGCAGCCTGGCCCCAGGGGGACAGCCCCAGCATTTT. Translating gives CASSLAPGGQPQHF.

Only a few counts were recorded for this clonotype. The chain is built from TRBV7-3 and TRBJ2-1, with no clear D. Germline CDR1 SGHTA, CDR2 FQGTGA. V was trimmed by 2 bases and J by 0 bases, leaving 8 bases between them. The CDR3 extends over 15 amino acids. CDR3 sequence: CASSLGRTSYNEQFF. For the CDR3, the DNA is TGTGCCAGCAGCTTAGGGCGAACCTCCTACAATGAGCAGTTCTTC.

This clonotype was detected a few times. This chain uses TRBV5-1 with TRBJ2-7; 8 bases are a match to TRBD1. V gave up 4 bases and J gave up 5 bases; unmatched junction bases: 2. The length of the CDR3 is 12 residues. Per the germline V gene, CDR1 is SGHRS and CDR2 is YFSETQ. The DNA for the CDR3 is TGCGCCAGCAGCCCGGGACAGGACGAGCAGTACTTC. This sequence encodes CASSPGQDEQYF.

This clonotype has more than one count but fewer than ten. Given a much more abundant clone one base away, this may be a read error. The V and J genes are TRBV5-6 and TRBJ2-3; D is uncertain. The germline V gene encodes CDR1 SGHDT and CDR2 YYEEEE. The CDR3 loop spans 11 amino acids. Here the CDR3 DNA reads TGTGGCAGCAGCTTCACAGATACGCAGTATTTT. Encoded protein: CGSSFTDTQYF.

The chain has TRBV28 and TRBJ2-5; D possibly uses TRBD1 or TRBD2 (7 bases each). Per germline, CDR1 MDHEN and CDR2 SYDVKM. CDR3 length: 13 amino acids. Trimming removed 7 bases at V and 3 bases at J, with 12 bases between. CDR3 nucleotides: TGTGCCAGCAATCCAGGGGGGGAAGAGACCCAGTACTTC. Its protein is CASNPGGEETQYF.

This clonotype has only a few counts. This chain joins TRBV24-1 and TRBJ2-1; 7 nucleotides match TRBD1. The CDR3 has 13 amino acids. V dropped 7 bases and J dropped 6; count of bases not matched to a gene: 5. The germline gives CDR1 KGHDR, CDR2 SFDVKD. CDR3 nucleotide sequence: TGTGCCACCAGCTCCGGGACAGTCAATGAGCAGTTCTTC. Translation gives CATSSGTVNEQFF.

This clonotype appeared a few times. The gene calls are TRBV21-1 and TRBJ1-1; TRBD1 is the table's D call, not checked against the DNA. TRBV21-1 is classified as a pseudogene. This CDR3 is built from 16 residues. The CDR3, as DNA: TGTGCCAGCAGCAAAGTATTAGGGGTGCAGGACACTGAAGCTTTCTTT. It is translated as CASSKVLGVQDTEAFF.

The rearrangement links TRBV2 to TRBJ2-3, with no clear D. The CDR3 runs 12 residues. Per the germline V gene, CDR1 is SNHLY and CDR2 is FYNNEI. V was clipped by 3 bases and J by 4 bases, with 5 bases between them. CDR3 nucleotide sequence: TGTGCCAGCAGTGACGCTGCAGATACGCAGTATTTT. This codes for CASSDAADTQYF. Variable domain in full (rest from reference TRBV2 and TRBJ2-3): EPEVTQTPSHQVTQMGQEVILRCVPISNHLYFYWYRQILGQKVEFLVSFYNNEISEKSEIFDDQFSVERPDGSNFTLKIRSTKLEDSAMYFCASSDAADTQYFGPGTRLTVL.

The gene calls are TRBV12-3 or TRBV12-4 and TRBJ2-7, with 10 bases identical to TRBD1. Losses at the gene ends were 6 bases for V and 2 bases for J; bases not matched to a gene: 7. There are 15 residues in the CDR3. The CDR3: CASRPPGTGAYEQYF. The CDR3 DNA reads TGTGCCAGCAGGCCCCCCGGGACAGGGGCCTACGAGCAGTACTTC.

This clonotype was observed a handful of times. V is TRBV4-1 and J is TRBJ2-2, with 8 bases identical to TRBD2. Germline trimming cut 7 bases from V and 1 base from J; bases unmatched to any gene: 14. Germline-derived CDR1 and CDR2 are MGHRA and YSYEKL. The CDR3 has 18 amino acids. Here the CDR3 DNA reads TGCGCCAGCACTAGAGATGGGCTAGCGGGTCGGAACACCGGGGAGCTGTTTTTT. Encoded protein: CASTRDGLAGRNTGELFF.

This clonotype was found a few times. The chain carries TRBV5-6 and TRBJ2-1, with D possibly TRBD1 on 5 matching bases. The V gene lost 2 bases and the J gene lost 4 bases, with 13 bases spanning the gap. Germline CDR1 is SGHDT and CDR2 is YYEEEE. This CDR3 region has 15 residues. As DNA, the CDR3 is TGTGCCAGCAGCTTCGAGCAGGGAACATACAATGAGCAGTTCTTC. This gives the protein CASSFEQGTYNEQFF.

This clonotype was counted many times. The chain employs TRBV5-1 and TRBJ2-3, with 7 bases matching TRBD1. The CDR3 spans 15 residues. The germline CDR1 and CDR2 sequences are SGHRS and YFSETQ. Trimming cost V 4 bases and J 4 bases; bases outside gene matches: 9. The CDR3: CASSIQGLLADTQYF. CDR3 in DNA: TGCGCCAGCAGCATACAGGGGCTGTTAGCAGATACGCAGTATTTT.

Ten or more counts support this clonotype. The chain recombines TRBV6-2 or TRBV6-3 with TRBJ1-5, with D tentatively TRBD1 (5 bases). The germline V gene has CDR1 MNHEY and CDR2 SVGEGT. Between the trimmed V and J ends, which lost 2 bases and 5 bases, there was a span of 16 bases. The CDR3 is 16 amino acids. CDR3 DNA: TGTGCCAGCAGTTACGCCCGGGACTGGAGGGATCAGCCCCAGCATTTT. Translated: CASSYARDWRDQPQHF.

CDR3 residues: CASSSPGQGSEKLFF. For the CDR3, the DNA is TGTGCCAGCAGTTCCCCGGGACAGGGAAGTGAAAAACTGTTTTTT. The V call is TRBV7-9, the J call TRBJ1-4, with 9 positions matching TRBD1. The V and J ends lost 6 bases and 7 bases, in that order; junction bases with no gene match: 9. The CDR3 runs to 15 residues. The germline CDR1 and CDR2 sequences are SEHNR and FQNEAQ (reference sequence).

V gene TRBV11-2 combines with J gene TRBJ2-7; 7 nucleotides match TRBD2. CDR1 is SGHAT and CDR2 is FQNNGV in the germline V gene. The CDR3 is 13 residues long. V was pared by 3 bases and J by 6 bases, with 5 bases of the junction left unmatched. The CDR3 coding sequence is TGTGCCAGCAGCTTCGGGGGGAGGAGCGAGCAGTACTTC. Protein sequence: CASSFGGRSEQYF.

J is TRBJ1-3 and V is TRBV4-2; D is possibly TRBD1 (6 bases). CDR3 length: 18 amino acids. The germline V and J ends were trimmed by 0 bases and 0 bases, with 15 bases remaining between them. The germline gives CDR1 LGHNA, CDR2 YNFKEQ. The CDR3 reads CASSQEFSTGHSGNTIYF. The DNA of the CDR3 is TGTGCCAGCAGCCAAGAATTTTCGACAGGCCACTCTGGAAACACCATATATTTT.

Many counts were recorded for this clonotype. The chain carries TRBV20-1 and TRBJ2-7, with 8 bases that match TRBD2. Germline assignment: CDR1 DFQATT and CDR2 SNEGSKA (reference sequence). After removal of 1 base from V and 2 bases from J, the junction contained 7 bases not matched to a gene. The CDR3 sequence is 15 residues long. The CDR3 DNA is TGCAGTGCTAGAGTTTCGGGGGGGCCCGCCTACGAGCAGTACTTC. Amino acids: CSARVSGGPAYEQYF.

A few counts support this clonotype. The chain has TRBV12-5 and TRBJ2-7; 11 bases are a match to TRBD2. The CDR3 is 16 amino acids. Germline trimming cut 0 bases from V and 4 bases from J; bases unmatched to any gene: 5. CDR1 and CDR2 (germline): LGHNT, FRNRAP. The CDR3 protein is CASGLVSGTSGYEQYF. The DNA for the CDR3 is TGTGCTAGTGGTTTGGTCTCCGGGACTAGCGGATACGAGCAGTACTTC.

This chain joins TRBV27 and TRBJ2-7, with 9 bases aligning to TRBD1. Trimming took 3 bases from V and 9 from J; bases not matched to a gene: 6. Germline CDR1 is MNHEY and CDR2 is SMNVEV (reference sequence). The CDR3 has 13 amino acids. Here the CDR3 reads CASSLGQGSGQYF. DNA of the CDR3: TGTGCCAGCAGTTTGGGACAGGGCTCCGGGCAGTACTTC.

This clonotype was detected ten times or more. The chain couples TRBV7-2 to TRBJ2-3; D ambiguous. From germline, CDR1 is SGHTA and CDR2 FQGNSA. This CDR3 comprises 12 residues. V was shortened by 1 base and J by 8 bases, with 7 bases between the two germline ends. The CDR3 coding sequence is TGTGCCAGCAGCTTAGAAGTGGGTACGCAGTATTTT. It encodes CASSLEVGTQYF.

This chain joins TRBV20-1 and TRBJ2-3, with D perhaps TRBD2 (7 bases). This CDR3 is built from 14 residues. V shed 0 bases and J shed 4 bases, with 11 bases lying between them. The germline V gene has CDR1 DFQATT and CDR2 SNEGSKA (reference sequence). The CDR3 reads CSAREGGAPDTQYF. In nucleotides, the CDR3 is TGCAGTGCTAGAGAGGGGGGGGCCCCAGATACGCAGTATTTT.

This clonotype was detected only a few times. The rearrangement uses TRBV25-1 and TRBJ2-6, with a tentative D call TRBD1 (5 bases). Germline CDR1 MGHDK, CDR2 SYGVNS. Trimming pared 8 bases from V and 0 bases from J, leaving 17 bases between. The CDR3 extends over 17 amino acids. As DNA, the CDR3 is TGTGCCAGCCAGATCGACAGTGCTTACTCTGGGGCCAACGTCCTGACTTTC. Amino acid sequence: CASQIDSAYSGANVLTF.